The rows below give T cell receptor beta chains drawn from one sample of a study of lymphopenia after photon versus proton radiotherapy. The data were produced by immunoSEQ multiplex PCR, yet TCRdb's version contains in-frame clones alone and is incomplete. The sample has around 20,000 clones; more than 85% are singletons. Material: peripheral blood, obtained from a patient treated with photon-based radiotherapy. Source of these receptors: a woman aged 40-49 years with cholangiocarcinoma. Both conserved end residues are part of each CDR3. Each record gives: CDR3 DNA, CDR3 protein, D gene, V gene, clone size, J gene. D genes are given only for firm matches. Not every row has a clone size; where given, it reads once, few, many or a size class.

TGTGCCAGCCCCGGGACAGGGGGCTCCTACGAGCAGTACTTC,CASPGTGGSYEQYF,TRBD1,TRBV6-1,.,TRBJ2-7
TGTGCCAGCAGCCCAGACGGAGGGAACTATGGCTACACCTTC,CASSPDGGNYGYTF,.,TRBV7-9,.,TRBJ1-2
TGTGCCAGCAGCGTAGACGGAGGGGTGGGGAACACTGAAGCTTTCTTT,CASSVDGGVGNTEAFF,.,TRBV9,.,TRBJ1-1
TGTGCCAGCAGCCGGGACAGGGGAACTGAAGCTTTCTTT,CASSRDRGTEAFF,TRBD1,TRBV28,.,TRBJ1-1
TGTGCCAGCAGGCTACCCCAGGGAGACACTGAAGCTTTCTTT,CASRLPQGDTEAFF,.,TRBV6-5,.,TRBJ1-1
TGTGCCAGCAGGTCAGGGACATCCGAAGCTTTCTTT,CASRSGTSEAFF,.,TRBV28,once,TRBJ1-1
TGTGCCTCCCTGCGGGGGTACGGCTACACCTTC,CASLRGYGYTF,.,TRBV28,once,TRBJ1-2
TGTGCCAGCAGTGAAGTGACAGGTTCCTTTGGCTACACCTTC,CASSEVTGSFGYTF,.,TRBV6-1,.,TRBJ1-2
TGTGCCAGCAGCCCCGGACAGCTACAAGGGACTGAAGCTTTCTTT,CASSPGQLQGTEAFF,.,TRBV5-4,.,TRBJ1-1
TGTGCCAGCACCAAATTCTGGTGGGTCAATGAGCAGTTCTTC,CASTKFWWVNEQFF,.,TRBV13,.,TRBJ2-1
TGTGCCAGCAGTTTATCGAGGCAGGCCCCCTACGAGCAGTACTTC,CASSLSRQAPYEQYF,.,TRBV27,.,TRBJ2-7
TGTGCCAGCATTAGACTAGCGGGAACCACAGATACGCAGTATTTT,CASIRLAGTTDTQYF,TRBD2,TRBV2,.,TRBJ2-3
TGTGCCAGCAGGACAGGGGGCGCCAGGAACACTGAAGCTTTCTTT,CASRTGGARNTEAFF,TRBD1,TRBV2,.,TRBJ1-1
TGCGCCAGCAGCTTCCTAGGATCAGATACGCAGTATTTT,CASSFLGSDTQYF,.,TRBV5-1,.,TRBJ2-3
TGTGCCAGCAGCCCAAATCCCTACGAGCAGTACTTC,CASSPNPYEQYF,.,TRBV7-8,.,TRBJ2-7
TGCGCCAGCAGACAAACAGGGGGCTTTGGCAAAAACATTCAGTACTTC,CASRQTGGFGKNIQYF,TRBD1,TRBV5-1,.,TRBJ2-4
TGTGCCAGCAGCTTAACTAGCGGGGCCTTTAATGAGCAGTTCTTC,CASSLTSGAFNEQFF,TRBD2,TRBV7-2,.,TRBJ2-1
TGTGCCAGCAGTTTGGGACAGGCGGGCATGTATGGCTACACCTTC,CASSLGQAGMYGYTF,TRBD1,TRBV28,.,TRBJ1-2
TGTGCCAGCAGCTTAGACGCGGCCTACGAGCAGTACTTC,CASSLDAAYEQYF,.,TRBV7-9,.,TRBJ2-7
TGCGCCAGCAGCCCCAGGGTCGAAACCACCTACGAGCAGTACTTC,CASSPRVETTYEQYF,.,TRBV5-1,.,TRBJ2-7
TGTGCCAGCACCACCACAGGGCTAGGCTATGGCTACACCTTC,CASTTTGLGYGYTF,.,TRBV7-9,.,TRBJ1-2
TGTGCCCGCGAGCTCAACTCTGGAAACACCATATATTTT,CARELNSGNTIYF,.,TRBV30,.,TRBJ1-3
TGTGCCAGCACCACTGGCGGGGCAGCCCAGTTCTTC,CASTTGGAAQFF,.,TRBV28,once,TRBJ2-1
TGTGCCAGCAGCTTGGCGGGGGGCTCCTACGAGCAGTACTTC,CASSLAGGSYEQYF,TRBD2,TRBV5-8,.,TRBJ2-7
TGTGCCAGCACGCGGGCAGGGGAGACCGGGGAGCTGTTTTTT,CASTRAGETGELFF,.,TRBV28,.,TRBJ2-2
TGTGCCAGCAGCCCGGGGGGGGGCTGGGCCAACGTCCTGACTTTC,CASSPGGGWANVLTF,TRBD2,TRBV27,.,TRBJ2-6
TGTGCCAGCAGTTTTTCAGGGTCGGGTGAGCAGTTCTTC,CASSFSGSGEQFF,.,TRBV7-3,.,TRBJ2-1
TGTGCCAGCAGTTCCCTCCAAGCTGGGGCCAACGTCCTGACTTTC,CASSSLQAGANVLTF,.,TRBV28,.,TRBJ2-6
TGTGCCAGTAGTCTTACAGGGGTGGCCTACGAGCAGTACTTC,CASSLTGVAYEQYF,TRBD1,TRBV19,.,TRBJ2-7
TGCGCCAGCAGCTTGGGTCTAGAGAAAAGCAATGAGCAGTTCTTC,CASSLGLEKSNEQFF,.,TRBV5-1,.,TRBJ2-1
TGTGCCAGCAGCTCGACAGGACTAGCGGCATACAATGAGCAGTTCTTC,CASSSTGLAAYNEQFF,TRBD2,TRBV5-5,.,TRBJ2-1
TGTGCCAGCAGCTTACGTGACGGCACTGAAGCTTTCTTT,CASSLRDGTEAFF,.,TRBV11-3,once,TRBJ1-1
TGCGCCAGCAGCCCACTAGCGCAGAACAATGAGCAGTTCTTC,CASSPLAQNNEQFF,TRBD2,TRBV4-1,.,TRBJ2-1
TGTGCCAGTGCCGATTGGGGTCTAGGATACGATGAGCAGTTCTTC,CASADWGLGYDEQFF,.,TRBV6-6,.,TRBJ2-1
TGTGCCAGTAGCCCAATGGGGTACGGCAAAAACATTCAGTACTTC,CASSPMGYGKNIQYF,.,TRBV19,once,TRBJ2-4
TGTGCTAGTGGTTTGCTCCCCAAGGACAGCAAGCACTATGGCTACACCTTC,CASGLLPKDSKHYGYTF,.,TRBV12-5,once,TRBJ1-2
TGTGCCAGCAGTTCCCTCCGTGGAGCGGGAGGAGAGACCCAGTACTTC,CASSSLRGAGGETQYF,TRBD2,TRBV27,.,TRBJ2-5
TGCGCCAGCAGCTTGGTAGCTCAGAACACTGAAGCTTTCTTT,CASSLVAQNTEAFF,.,TRBV5-1,once,TRBJ1-1
TGTGCCAGCAGTCACCGACAGGGCGAAGCTTTCTTT,CASSHRQGEAFF,TRBD1,TRBV6-5,.,TRBJ1-1
TGTGCCAGCAGTGGGGACAGGTGGAATCAGTTCTTC,CASSGDRWNQFF,TRBD1,TRBV28,.,TRBJ2-1
TGTGCCAGCAGCTTAGGTCAGGGGAACACTGAAGCTTTCTTT,CASSLGQGNTEAFF,.,TRBV7-8,.,TRBJ1-1
TGTGCCAGCAGTTTGCAGAGCTCCTACGAGCAGTACTTC,CASSLQSSYEQYF,.,TRBV27,.,TRBJ2-7
TGTGCCTCTAAGACTAGCGGAAAGACAGATACGCAGTATTTT,CASKTSGKTDTQYF,TRBD2,TRBV30,.,TRBJ2-3
TGTGCCAGCAGCTTGGTTAGCACAGATACGCAGTATTTT,CASSLVSTDTQYF,.,TRBV7-9,few,TRBJ2-3
TGTGCCAGCAGCTTCGAGGGATGGAGTGAGCAGTACTTC,CASSFEGWSEQYF,.,TRBV11-3,.,TRBJ2-7
TGTGCCAGCAGTTTGGGGGGTGGACTGGGTGAGGGCTACACCTTC,CASSLGGGLGEGYTF,.,TRBV7-6,.,TRBJ1-2
TGTGCCACCGCCGGAGGGCAGGCGAACTACGAGCAGTACTTC,CATAGGQANYEQYF,.,TRBV10-3,.,TRBJ2-7
TGTGCCTGGAGATACCGGGACAGGGAAAATGGATCACCCCTCCACTTT,CAWRYRDRENGSPLHF,TRBD1,TRBV30,.,TRBJ1-6
TGTGCCTGGAGTGTACCCACTTTTGGGGTTGGGAACACTGAAGCTTTCTTT,CAWSVPTFGVGNTEAFF,.,TRBV30,.,TRBJ1-1
TGTGCCAGCAGCTCCCTCCAGCGGGCGTACACCGGGGAGCTGTTTTTT,CASSSLQRAYTGELFF,.,TRBV28,.,TRBJ2-2
TGTGCCAGTAGTATAGACCCCGGGACAGGGGGAAAACTGTTTTTT,CASSIDPGTGGKLFF,TRBD1,TRBV19,.,TRBJ1-4
TGTGCCAGCAGTCTCTCCGGGGAGCTGTTTTTT,CASSLSGELFF,.,TRBV25-1,.,TRBJ2-2
TGTGCCACTCGGCGGGGGGACGGCTACACCTTC,CATRRGDGYTF,.,TRBV10-3,few,TRBJ1-2